This TCR beta chain was sequenced during a study of T cell changes during pregnancy in multiple sclerosis. Here immunoSEQ multiplex PCR was the method, and the copy in TCRdb shows in-frame clones only, minus some. This table holds fewer than 35,000 clones, more than 90% found once. The CDR3 contains 16 residues. The germline gives CDR1 SGHDT, CDR2 YYEEEE. V lost 2 bases to trimming and J lost 0 bases; unmatched junction nucleotides: 5. This specimen was CD4+ T cells from peripheral blood mononuclear cells, taken in the second trimester of pregnancy. The chain recombines TRBV5-6 with TRBJ1-3; 7 nucleotides match TRBD1. The TCR sequence derives from a female donor in good health, enrolled as a control in a pregnancy study. CDR3 residues: CASSFRQGSSGNTIYF. CDR3 coding DNA: TGTGCCAGCAGCTTCCGACAGGGAAGCTCTGGAAACACCATATATTTT.